One and the same sample provided the 27 T cell receptor beta chains below, sequenced in a study of blood T cells in healthy people across ages. Alongside a J-beta primer mix, a sample-barcoded 5' primer served in a second PCR lasting 7 to 11 cycles. Each CDR3 protein gets one entry after TCRdb re-called the 5' RACE reads with MiXCR. This table holds some 560,000 distinct CDR3 sequences, around a quarter found once. The sample was also reused in another study, on T cells of mothers and their children.

The sequencing sample was made of blood. All receptors derive from a boy aged 2 to 10 in good health.

This clonotype was counted between two and nine times. The chain combines TRBV14 with TRBJ1-4; 7 positions agree with TRBD1. The V segment lost 0 bases and the J segment 7 bases; nucleotides outside the gene matches: 17. Germline lookup yields CDR1 SGHDN and CDR2 FVKESK. This CDR3 spans 19 amino acids. CDR3: CASSQEELRGGASGEKLFF. The CDR3 DNA is TGTGCCAGCAGCCAAGAGGAACTGCGAGGGGGCGCGTCGGGTGAAAAACTGTTTTTT.

The chain has TRBV6-5 and TRBJ1-2, with TRBD1 matching 10 bases. J was trimmed by 7 bases and V by 2 bases; bases with no gene match: 7. The CDR3 spans 15 residues. CDR1 and CDR2 (germline): MNHEY, SVGAGI. CDR3 nucleotides: TGTGCCAGCAGTTACGGCGGGACAGGGGTCGCTGGCTACACCTTC. Translation gives CASSYGGTGVAGYTF.

The CDR3 reads CSAQRGAGYQYF. The CDR3 nucleotides are TGCAGTGCCCAGAGGGGTGCGGGGTACCAGTACTTC. The chain couples TRBV20-1 to TRBJ2-7; a weak D match, TRBD2 (6 bases). Trimming stripped 6 bases from V and 10 bases from J, with 19 bases between. There are 12 residues in the CDR3. CDR1 DFQATT and CDR2 SNEGSKA come from the germline V gene (reference sequence).

The chain recombines TRBV7-3 with TRBJ2-3; TRBD2 is a possible D gene (5 bases). V was clipped by 2 bases and J by 1 base, with 10 bases between them. The germline V gene has CDR1 SGHTA and CDR2 FQGTGA. This CDR3 is 15 amino acids long. CDR3 loop: CASSLAGQRTDTQYF. CDR3 DNA: TGTGCCAGCAGCTTAGCGGGTCAGCGCACAGATACGCAGTATTTT.

This clonotype was seen many times. CDR3 loop: CASSLAGQRAEKLFF. CDR3 in DNA: TGTGCCAGCAGCTTAGCGGGACAACGGGCCGAAAAACTGTTTTTT. V and J are TRBV7-2 and TRBJ1-4, with D possibly being TRBD1 (6 bases). Per the germline V gene, CDR1 is SGHTA and CDR2 is FQGNSA. CDR3 length equals 15 residues. Trimming took 0 bases from V and 8 from J, leaving 13 bases between them.

This sequence joins TRBV9 and TRBJ1-1; D uncertain. The length of the CDR3 is 15 residues. Germline CDR1 SGDLS, CDR2 YYNGEE. Deletions cut 4 bases from V and 4 bases from J, with 17 bases between. The CDR3 protein is CASSPDASVGTEAFF. DNA of the CDR3: TGTGCCAGCAGCCCTGACGCCTCGGTGGGCACTGAAGCTTTCTTT.

This clonotype was seen a few times. The gene calls are TRBV29-1 and TRBJ2-5; 7 nucleotides line up with TRBD2. The CDR3 length is 13 residues. With 7 bases clipped from V and 3 bases from J, the junction kept 8 bases outside the gene matches. CDR1 and CDR2 (germline): SQVTM, ANQGSEA. The CDR3 is CSGSGLREETQYF. In DNA, the CDR3 is TGCAGCGGGTCGGGACTACGAGAAGAGACCCAGTACTTC.

In the case of this clonotype: Mismatch with germline at one junction end may stem from a read error. The chain has TRBV20-1 and TRBJ2-1; D call uncertain. This CDR3 comprises 14 residues. Germline V CDR1 and CDR2: DFQATT, SNEGSKA (reference sequence). CDR3 DNA sequence: TGCAGTGCTAGCTGGACGAGCTCCTACAATGTGCAGTTCTTC. It yields the protein CSASWTSSYNVQFF.

Ten or more counts support this clonotype. The rearrangement links TRBV4-3 to TRBJ2-5; D is unresolved. From germline, CDR1 is LGHNA and CDR2 YSLEER. V was clipped by 0 bases and J by 1 base, with 9 bases between them. This CDR3 has 15 amino acids. CDR3 region: CASSQDLGSQETQYF. In DNA, the CDR3 is TGCGCCAGCAGCCAAGATTTGGGGTCCCAAGAGACCCAGTACTTC.

The V gene is TRBV3-1, the J gene TRBJ1-1; 7 positions agree with TRBD1. V lost 3 bases to trimming and J lost 4 bases; unmatched junction nucleotides: 5. CDR1 is LGHDT and CDR2 is YNNKEL in the germline V gene (reference sequence). The CDR3 loop spans 14 amino acids. CDR3 amino acids: CASSHAPGGTEAFF. The CDR3 bases are TGTGCCAGCAGCCATGCCCCAGGGGGCACTGAAGCTTTCTTT.

This clonotype was observed many times. The V and J genes are TRBV11-2 and TRBJ1-2; 10 nucleotides match TRBD1. The germline V gene has CDR1 SGHAT and CDR2 FQNNGV. J lost 6 bases, V lost 1 base, and 2 bases had no gene match. The CDR3 runs 14 residues. CDR3 DNA sequence: TGTGCCAGCAGCTTAGGACAGGGGGCGAATGGCTACACCTTC. Translation gives CASSLGQGANGYTF.

This clonotype came up once. CDR3 sequence (DNA): TGCAGCGTTGACACGACAGGGGGAGAGACCCAGTACTTC. This encodes CSVDTTGGETQYF. The chain combines TRBV29-1 with TRBJ2-5; 9 bases are a match to TRBD1. CDR1 is SQVTM, CDR2 ANQGSEA, per germline. The length of the CDR3 is 13 residues. V lost 3 bases and J lost 4; bases outside the gene matches: 3.

V usage is TRBV7-6 and J usage is TRBJ2-1; TRBD2 agrees at 9 bases. The ends lost 3 bases at V and 6 bases at J; junction bases unmatched: 3. The length of the CDR3 is 14 residues. The germline V gene encodes CDR1 SGHVS and CDR2 FNYEAQ. In DNA form, the CDR3 reads TGTGCCAGCAGCTTTGGGACTAGCTTCAATGAGCAGTTCTTC. Its protein product is CASSFGTSFNEQFF.

This clonotype has just a few counts. This rearrangement joins TRBV6-1 to TRBJ2-3, with D maybe TRBD1 (5 bases). The CDR3 loop spans 14 amino acids. The V gene lost 3 bases and the J gene lost 5 bases, with 12 bases spanning the gap. CDR1 and CDR2 from the germline V gene are MNHNS and SASEGT. The chain's CDR3 is CASSDREPQDTQYF. The CDR3 DNA reads TGTGCCAGCAGTGACAGGGAACCTCAAGATACGCAGTATTTT.

V and J are TRBV6-6 and TRBJ2-2, with TRBD2 matching 8 bases. Germline CDR1 reads MNHNY; CDR2 reads SVGAGI (reference sequence). Trimming at V came to 7 bases and at J to 4 bases, leaving 8 bases not matched to a gene. The CDR3 has 15 amino acids. This CDR3 reads CASISLAGRTGELFF. CDR3 DNA: TGTGCCAGCATTAGTCTAGCGGGTCGCACCGGGGAGCTGTTTTTT.

The chain carries TRBV5-1 and TRBJ1-1; 7 bases fit TRBD1. The CDR3 totals 14 residues. V trimming: 4 bases; J trimming: 10 bases; junction bases outside the gene matches: 13. Germline V lookup: CDR1 SGHRS, CDR2 YFSETQ. The CDR3 sequence: CASSRGQRASGAFF. In nucleotides, the CDR3 is TGCGCCAGCAGCCGGGGACAGCGCGCCTCTGGAGCTTTCTTT.

The V call is TRBV14, the J call TRBJ1-2, with D maybe TRBD1 (5 bases). V lost 4 bases to trimming and J lost 4 bases, with 22 bases between them. Germline values: CDR1 SGHDN, CDR2 FVKESK. The CDR3 has 17 residues. The CDR3 reads CASSPPSRVGASYGYTF. The DNA for the CDR3 is TGTGCCAGCAGCCCCCCTTCTAGGGTAGGGGCTAGCTATGGCTACACCTTC.

This clonotype showed up just a few times. The chain combines TRBV7-2 with TRBJ2-1; no reliable D call. The V end was cut by 3 bases, the J end by 6 bases, with 12 bases between. This CDR3 has 14 amino acids. Germline lookup yields CDR1 SGHTA and CDR2 FQGNSA. DNA for the CDR3: TGTGCCAGCAGCTTCCAACGGTTAGGCAATGAGCAGTTCTTC. Residues: CASSFQRLGNEQFF.

This clonotype was found once. At one end the junction does not follow the germline gene, possibly because of a read error. DNA of the CDR3: TGTGCCAGCAACTTAAAGGGACAGGGGGCGAATCAGCCCCAGCATTTT. This codes for CASNLKGQGANQPQHF. V is TRBV7-3 and J is TRBJ1-5; 12 bases fit TRBD1. The CDR3 spans 16 residues. In germline, CDR1 is SGHTA, CDR2 FQGTGA.

The rearrangement uses TRBV20-1 and TRBJ2-1, with D uncertain. Germline CDR1 DFQATT, CDR2 SNEGSKA (reference sequence). The CDR3 has 11 amino acids. V lost 4 bases and J 3 bases, leaving 4 bases between the germline ends. Here the CDR3 DNA reads TGCAGTGCTACCTACTACAATGAGCAGTTCTTC. This codes for CSATYYNEQFF.

This clonotype was seen only a few times. The gene calls are TRBV29-1 and TRBJ1-2; tentative D call: TRBD1 (6 bases). Germline lookup yields CDR1 SQVTM and CDR2 ANQGSEA. Trimming took 2 bases from V and 6 from J, leaving 10 bases between them. The length of the CDR3 is 12 residues. For the CDR3, the DNA is TGCAGCGTTGAATCGGGGGCCCATGGCTACACCTTC. Translating gives CSVESGAHGYTF.

The genes are TRBV5-1 and TRBJ2-1, with D perhaps matching TRBD2 (5 bases). Germline loops: CDR1 SGHRS, CDR2 YFSETQ. CDR3 length: 14 residues. Trimming cost V 4 bases and J 8 bases, with 16 bases left between them. CDR3: CASSPRTGQDEQFF. The CDR3 DNA is TGCGCCAGCAGCCCTCGGACTGGGCAGGATGAGCAGTTCTTC.

This clonotype was observed a single time. The rearrangement uses TRBV12-3 or TRBV12-4 and TRBJ2-5, with 14 bases lining up with TRBD2. This CDR3 contains 16 residues. V was pared by 5 bases and J by 1 base, with 3 bases of the junction left unmatched. The CDR3 sequence: CASSHGLAGGQETQYF. The CDR3 bases are TGTGCCAGCAGTCACGGACTAGCGGGGGGCCAAGAGACCCAGTACTTC.

Comment on this clonotype: It may be a read error: a sequence one base away is much more abundant. V and J are TRBV12-3 or TRBV12-4 and TRBJ2-7; TRBD1 agrees at 11 bases. The CDR3 covers 14 residues. The junction had 4 bases not matched to a gene; V was cut back by 7 bases and J by 2 bases. CDR3 amino acids: CASTPGQGAYEQYF. CDR3 DNA sequence: TGTGCCAGCACCCCGGGACAGGGGGCCTACGAGCAGTACTTC.

The chain recombines TRBV7-9 with TRBJ2-1; perhaps TRBD1 as D (5 bases). This CDR3 contains 16 residues. V was pared by 5 bases and J by 0 bases, with 14 bases between. Germline loops: CDR1 SEHNR, CDR2 FQNEAQ (reference sequence). This chain's CDR3 is CASSRGPTRSYNEQFF. CDR3 in DNA: TGTGCCAGCAGCAGGGGCCCGACGCGCTCCTACAATGAGCAGTTCTTC.

The genes are TRBV10-2 and TRBJ2-2, with D maybe TRBD2 (5 bases). Germline CDR1 and CDR2: WSHSY and SAAADI. V lost 2 bases to trimming and J lost 5 bases, with 9 bases between them. This CDR3 region has 14 residues. The DNA for the CDR3 is TGCGCCAGCAGTGAGAGCGGACGAACCGGGGAGCTGTTTTTT. Its protein is CASSESGRTGELFF.

The table lists this clonotype with a few counts. The gene calls are TRBV13 and TRBJ2-7, with a tentative D call TRBD1 (5 bases). The V and J ends lost 8 bases and 6 bases respectively, with 20 bases between them. The CDR3 covers 14 residues. From germline, CDR1 is PRHDT and CDR2 FYEKMQ (reference sequence). Here the CDR3 reads CASCQGARVGEQYF. CDR3 sequence (DNA): TGTGCCAGCTGCCAGGGTGCTCGGGTAGGCGAGCAGTACTTC.